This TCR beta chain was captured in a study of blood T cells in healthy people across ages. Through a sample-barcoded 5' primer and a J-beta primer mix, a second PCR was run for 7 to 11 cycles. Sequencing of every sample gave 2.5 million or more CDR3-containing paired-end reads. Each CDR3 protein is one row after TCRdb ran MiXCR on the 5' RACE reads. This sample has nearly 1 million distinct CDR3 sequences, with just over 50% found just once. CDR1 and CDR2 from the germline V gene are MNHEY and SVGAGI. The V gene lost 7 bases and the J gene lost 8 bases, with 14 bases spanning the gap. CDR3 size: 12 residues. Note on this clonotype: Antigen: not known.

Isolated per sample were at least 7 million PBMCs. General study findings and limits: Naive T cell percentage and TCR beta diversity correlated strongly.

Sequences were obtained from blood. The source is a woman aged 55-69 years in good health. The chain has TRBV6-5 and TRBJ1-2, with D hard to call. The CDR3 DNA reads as TGTGCCAGCATACCCCATACCTCAGGCTACACCTTC. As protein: CASIPHTSGYTF.